This TCR beta chain was sequenced for a study of human thymus T cells. This table comes from immunoSEQ multiplex PCR, and its TCRdb copy is limited to in-frame clones, with some not included. Among about 78,000 clones listed, roughly 96% were seen once. In the case of this clone: The antigen remains undetermined.

The CDR3 consists of 16 residues. CDR1 and CDR2 (germline): SGDLS, YYNGEE. V lost 5 bases to trimming and J lost 1 base, with 19 bases between them. Study-wide results and limits: Related reports documented highly overlapping thymic repertoires among unrelated individuals.

Resections that were taken during corrective heart surgery supplied the thymus tissue. Healthy Finnish infants undergoing corrective surgery for congenital heart defects provided the donor material. The sequence derives from a boy less than two years old with a congenital heart defect but otherwise immunologically healthy. The rearrangement uses TRBV9 and TRBJ2-7; a possible D gene is TRBD2 (6 bases). Sequencing was performed on thymus tissue. As DNA, the CDR3 is TGTGCCAGCAGTGGGCGGGCGGGGACTGGATCCTACGAGCAGTACTTC. Its protein is CASSGRAGTGSYEQYF.